Listed here are 5 T cell receptor beta chains from one sample, sequenced in a study of blood T cell repertoires in COVID-19 (dated by TCRdb to 2020 to 2022). Receptor libraries were prepared by the immunoSEQ multiplex PCR assay. In its TCRdb copy, this immuneACCESS table keeps in-frame sequences only and misses some clones. Where compared with another copy, unresolved V genes explain less than half of these, and the others have no known cause. This sample has about 260,000 clones in its table, and 70% to 90% of those were observed once. The ten most abundant clones make up about 0.65% of the sample. Material for sequencing was peripheral blood. Source of these receptors: a human donor in a cohort sampled during active COVID-19.

This clone was found once. The chain carries TRBV2 and TRBJ2-1; a weak D match, TRBD1 (6 bases). The ends were cut back, 4 bases at V and 5 bases at J, with 9 bases in the middle. CDR3 size: 13 residues. CDR1 is SNHLY, CDR2 FYNNEI, per germline. DNA for the CDR3: TGTGCCAGCAGTGTAAACAGGGACAATGAGCAGTTCTTC. It yields the protein CASSVNRDNEQFF. Drawing the rest from reference TRBV2 and TRBJ2-1, the complete variable domain is EPEVTQTPSHQVTQMGQEVILRCVPISNHLYFYWYRQILGQKVEFLVSFYNNEISEKSEIFDDQFSVERPDGSNFTLKIRSTKLEDSAMYFCASSVNRDNEQFFGPGTRLTVL.

The V call is TRBV7-9, the J call TRBJ2-7; 14 bases agree with TRBD2. The CDR3 has 16 residues. Germline CDR1 and CDR2: SEHNR and FQNEAQ (reference sequence). The V segment lost 1 base and the J segment 7 bases; nucleotides outside the gene matches: 6. The CDR3 DNA reads as TGTGCCAGCAGCTTAGAGGGACTAGCGGGAGTAAGGGAGCAGTACTTC. This encodes CASSLEGLAGVREQYF.

The table lists this clone with a few counts. The chain is built from TRBV28 and TRBJ1-3, with D uncertain. Deletions cut 5 bases from V and 1 base from J, with 9 bases between. The CDR3 runs to 14 residues. CDR1 and CDR2 (germline): MDHEN, SYDVKM. The CDR3: CASSPRGSGNTIYF. The CDR3 nucleotides are TGTGCCAGCAGTCCCCGCGGATCTGGAAACACCATATATTTT.

This sequence joins TRBV19 and TRBJ1-5; D is perhaps TRBD1 (6 bases). Germline loops: CDR1 LNHDA, CDR2 SQIVND (reference sequence). Trimming removed 7 bases from V and 6 bases from J, with 19 bases in between. CDR3 length: 15 residues. The CDR3 here is CASNSRDIDGQPQHF. The CDR3 region has the DNA TGTGCCAGTAACAGCCGGGACATCGATGGTCAGCCCCAGCATTTT.

This chain connects TRBV11-3 to TRBJ2-7, with D hard to call. There are 12 residues in the CDR3. V shed 3 bases and J shed 7 bases, with 10 bases lying between them. Germline-derived CDR1 and CDR2 are SGHNT and YENEEA. The CDR3 DNA reads TGTGCCAGCAGCTTCAAATACGGTGAGCAGTACTTC. Translated, it gives CASSFKYGEQYF.